Presented here are 12 T cell receptor beta chains from one specimen sequenced in a study of cytomegalovirus exposure and HLA in healthy donors. Assay: immunoSEQ multiplex PCR; the TCRdb copy retains only in-frame clones and omits some. This table holds tens of thousands of clones, under 95% found once. The sequenced material came from PBMCs. These receptors were obtained from a man in his thirties or forties in good health and CMV-seronegative.

CDR3 DNA sequence: TGTGCCAGCAGCTTGGGCCCATACCAAGAGACCCAGTACTTC. Its translation: CASSLGPYQETQYF. The chain couples TRBV11-1 to TRBJ2-5; D is uncertain. V dropped 3 bases and J dropped 0 bases, with 8 bases sitting between them. Per the germline V gene, CDR1 is SGHAT and CDR2 is FQDESV (reference sequence). The CDR3 is made up of 14 amino acids.

Only one count was recorded for this clone. The chain has TRBV25-1 and TRBJ2-2; TRBD2 matches at 7 bases. CDR1 MGHDK and CDR2 SYGVNS come from the germline V gene. The CDR3 is 17 residues long. V shed 6 bases and J 5 bases; nucleotides not matched to a gene: 15. As DNA, the CDR3 is TGTGCCAGCAGGAGGGGCGTGGGGGGGATGAATACCGGGGAGCTGTTTTTT. As protein: CASRRGVGGMNTGELFF.

The gene calls are TRBV13 and TRBJ1-2; D unresolved. V lost 1 base, J lost 6 bases, and 15 bases lay in between. Germline assignment: CDR1 PRHDT and CDR2 FYEKMQ (reference sequence). The CDR3 runs 15 residues. CDR3 nucleotides: TGTGCCAGCAGCTTAGAATCAGACGGGTTTAATGGCTACACCTTC. Translated, it gives CASSLESDGFNGYTF.

The chain carries TRBV10-3 and TRBJ2-7, with 7 bases fitting TRBD1. The CDR3 is 14 residues long. Germline CDR1 reads ENHRY; CDR2 reads SYGVKD. Trimming removed 6 bases from V and 5 bases from J; junction bases left unmatched: 10. The DNA of the CDR3 is TGTGCCATCAGGGGTAAGACAGGGAGTCACGAGCAGTACTTC. It translates to CAIRGKTGSHEQYF.

The rearrangement joins TRBV5-1 to TRBJ2-7; 8 nucleotides align to TRBD1. Germline CDR1 and CDR2: SGHRS and YFSETQ. CDR3 length: 14 residues. The V segment lost 2 bases and the J segment 6 bases; nucleotides outside the gene matches: 7. CDR3 residues: CASSFDRGRAEQYF. In nucleotides, the CDR3 is TGCGCCAGCAGCTTCGACAGGGGCCGTGCCGAGCAGTACTTC.

J is TRBJ2-1 and V is TRBV6-1; TRBD1 matches at 10 bases. The CDR3 runs 14 residues. The V gene's germline CDR1 is MNHNS and CDR2 SASEGT. With V trimmed by 10 bases and J by 4 bases, 7 bases remained unmatched. The CDR3 coding sequence is TGTGCCACTAACCGGGACAGGGGATACAATGAGCAGTTCTTC. Translating gives CATNRDRGYNEQFF.

The genes are TRBV6-1 and TRBJ2-3, with TRBD2 matching 9 bases. This CDR3 region has 17 residues. Germline V lookup: CDR1 MNHNS, CDR2 SASEGT. Losses at the gene ends were 4 bases for V and 2 bases for J; bases not matched to a gene: 10. The CDR3 region has the DNA TGTGCCAGCAGTGTGGAGGTAGCGGGAGACTACACAGATACGCAGTATTTT. Translating gives CASSVEVAGDYTDTQYF.

This clone was detected a few times. The gene calls are TRBV7-8 and TRBJ1-5; perhaps TRBD1 as D (5 bases). Germline CDR1 reads SGHVS; CDR2 reads FQNEAQ. Trimming pared 2 bases from V and 2 bases from J, leaving 13 bases between. This CDR3 has 16 residues. The CDR3 nucleotides are TGTGCCAGCAGCTTAACAGGAACCTGGGGCAATCAGCCCCAGCATTTT. Translation: CASSLTGTWGNQPQHF.

The chain employs TRBV5-1 and TRBJ2-3, with 7 bases that match TRBD2. This CDR3 spans 14 amino acids. Germline CDR1 reads SGHRS; CDR2 reads YFSETQ. The J segment lost 1 base and the V segment lost 3 bases, leaving 2 bases of the junction unmatched. CDR3 sequence (DNA): TGCGCCAGCAGCTGGACTAGTGGCACAGATACGCAGTATTTT. This codes for CASSWTSGTDTQYF.

The chain carries TRBV5-8 and TRBJ1-1, with 7 positions matching TRBD1. The V and J ends lost 1 base and 5 bases, in that order; junction bases with no gene match: 5. CDR1 is SGHTS and CDR2 is YDEGEE in the germline V gene. The CDR3 has 14 amino acids. CDR3 DNA sequence: TGTGCCAGCAGCTTGCCAGGGGGGCGAACTGAAGCTTTCTTT. Residues: CASSLPGGRTEAFF.

The sample holds a few counts of this clone. The rearrangement links TRBV29-1 to TRBJ2-7; 7 nucleotides match TRBD2. Germline CDR1 and CDR2: SQVTM and ANQGSEA. The CDR3 contains 13 residues. Unmatched junction bases numbered 12, after V lost 7 bases and J lost 6 bases. The CDR3 DNA is TGCAGCGCCAGGGAGGCTAGCGGCCGCGAGCAGTACTTC. Amino acids: CSAREASGREQYF.

The CDR3 region is CASSQEDSSGANVLTF. The CDR3 nucleotides are TGCGCCAGCAGCCAAGAAGACAGCTCTGGGGCCAACGTCCTGACTTTC. This sequence joins TRBV4-1 and TRBJ2-6; a weak D match, TRBD1 (5 bases). Looked up from germline, CDR1 is MGHRA and CDR2 is YSYEKL. The V and J ends lost 0 bases and 0 bases respectively, with 6 bases between them. This CDR3 is built from 16 residues.